Presented here are 29 T cell receptor beta chains from one specimen sequenced in a study of Ad26.COV2.S vaccination and SARS-CoV-2 variants. The treatment: 15 to 20 received Ad26.COV2.S at low or high dose, single or two shots; several received placebo; per-sample allocation not given. Specimen acquisition occurred on day 63 following the initial vaccine or placebo injection. The data were produced by immunoSEQ multiplex PCR, yet TCRdb's version contains in-frame clones alone and is incomplete. The top ten clones hold approximately 4.3% of a sample with roughly 400,000 clones, less than 95% of them seen once. The source material was peripheral blood, sampled in a trial of Ad26.COV2.S vaccine versus placebo. These TCRs come from a person aged 18 to 65 who received the Ad26.COV2.S COVID-19 vaccine or a placebo.

The chain employs TRBV7-9 and TRBJ2-1, with a tentative D call TRBD1 (6 bases). Trimming removed 4 bases at V and 0 bases at J, with 16 bases between. Germline lookup yields CDR1 SEHNR and CDR2 FQNEAQ (reference sequence). The CDR3 is made up of 17 amino acids. The CDR3 sequence is CASSSSTGPSSYNEQFF. CDR3 sequence (DNA): TGTGCCAGCAGCTCCTCGACAGGCCCAAGCTCCTACAATGAGCAGTTCTTC.

This chain links TRBV7-9 with TRBJ1-1, with 8 bases identical to TRBD1. The germline V gene has CDR1 SEHNR and CDR2 FQNEAQ (reference sequence). Trimming removed 5 bases from V and 7 bases from J; junction bases left unmatched: 6. This CDR3 region has 13 residues. The CDR3 is CASSDRQGSEAFF. The CDR3 nucleotides read TGTGCCAGCAGCGACCGACAGGGGAGTGAAGCTTTCTTT.

The V gene is TRBV10-3, the J gene TRBJ1-1; 7 bases align to TRBD1. CDR1 is ENHRY, CDR2 SYGVKD, per germline. With 8 bases clipped from V and 1 base from J, the junction kept 4 bases outside the gene matches. The CDR3 has 13 residues. CDR3 amino acids: CAIGDRRNTEAFF. The CDR3 nucleotides are TGTGCCATCGGGGACAGAAGGAACACTGAAGCTTTCTTT.

V usage is TRBV5-1 and J usage is TRBJ1-1; TRBD1 might be the D (5 bases). This CDR3 has 15 amino acids. The germline V and J ends were trimmed by 0 bases and 3 bases, with 12 bases remaining between them. Germline CDR1 reads SGHRS; CDR2 reads YFSETQ. The CDR3 DNA follows: TGCGCCAGCAGCTTGGGACCGTCGGGGCACACTGAAGCTTTCTTT. Translating gives CASSLGPSGHTEAFF.

CDR3 residues: CASSTSGQNQPQHF. CDR3 DNA: TGTGCCAGCAGTACATCGGGACAGAATCAGCCCCAGCATTTT. This chain links TRBV6-5 with TRBJ1-5; TRBD1 matches 7 bases. This CDR3 is 14 amino acids long. CDR1 is MNHEY, CDR2 SVGAGI, per germline. Losses at the gene ends were 5 bases for V and 4 bases for J; bases not matched to a gene: 5.

The chain combines TRBV5-1 with TRBJ1-2; 9 bases are shared with TRBD1. The CDR3 spans 14 residues. V lost 4 bases, J lost 4 bases, and 5 bases stayed unmatched. Germline V gives CDR1 SGHRS, CDR2 YFSETQ. This chain's CDR3 is CASSLDRGGYGYTF. CDR3 in DNA: TGCGCCAGCAGCCTGGACAGGGGAGGCTATGGCTACACCTTC.

The chain has TRBV20-1 and TRBJ1-2; D is undetermined. Per the germline V gene, CDR1 is DFQATT and CDR2 is SNEGSKA (reference sequence). V lost 3 bases and J 6 bases, leaving 8 bases between the germline ends. The CDR3 covers 11 residues. The CDR3 loop reads CSASPHDGYTF. The CDR3 nucleotides are TGCAGTGCTAGCCCCCACGATGGCTACACCTTC.

The chain links TRBV28 to TRBJ2-1; 11 bases align to TRBD2. Unmatched junction bases numbered 5, after V lost 3 bases and J lost 4 bases. CDR3 length: 16 amino acids. Germline CDR1 MDHEN, CDR2 SYDVKM. CDR3 protein: CASSFLAGGVYNEQFF. The CDR3 coding sequence is TGTGCCAGCAGTTTTTTAGCGGGAGGGGTATACAATGAGCAGTTCTTC.

CDR3 protein: CAISESNLNTEAFF. In nucleotides, the CDR3 is TGTGCCATCAGTGAGTCGAACCTCAACACTGAAGCTTTCTTT. The V and J genes are TRBV10-3 and TRBJ1-1; D uncertain. Trimming removed 0 bases from V and 2 bases from J, with 7 bases in between. Germline V gives CDR1 ENHRY, CDR2 SYGVKD. The CDR3 contains 14 residues.

Written as DNA, the CDR3 is TGTGCCAGTAGCCATAACTCAGGACAGCGCTCCTCCTACGAGCAGTACTTC. It specifies CASSHNSGQRSSYEQYF. The chain is built from TRBV19 and TRBJ2-7; maybe TRBD1 (6 bases). Germline CDR1 and CDR2: LNHDA and SQIVND (reference sequence). CDR3 size: 17 residues. V lost 6 bases, J lost 0 bases, and 21 bases lay in between.

The J gene is TRBJ2-1, the V gene TRBV7-3; D may be TRBD1 (5 bases). V was clipped by 5 bases and J by 5 bases, with 10 bases between them. The CDR3 runs to 13 residues. Per the germline V gene, CDR1 is SGHTA and CDR2 is FQGTGA. The CDR3 loop is CASSPTRDNEQFF. CDR3 DNA: TGTGCCAGCAGCCCCACCAGGGACAATGAGCAGTTCTTC.

With respect to this clone: Other DNA sequences from this sample encode an identical CDR3 as well. The CDR3 loop is CASSFGASGSTDTQYF. CDR3 nucleotide sequence: TGTGCCAGCAGCTTCGGAGCTAGCGGGAGCACAGATACGCAGTATTTT. The chain employs TRBV7-3 and TRBJ2-3, with 8 positions matching TRBD2. Trimming took 3 bases from V and 0 from J; bases not matched to a gene: 5. This CDR3 contains 16 residues. Per germline, CDR1 SGHTA and CDR2 FQGTGA.

The chain has TRBV7-2 and TRBJ2-7; 9 bases are a match to TRBD2. Per the germline V gene, CDR1 is SGHTA and CDR2 is FQGNSA. The CDR3 covers 15 residues. Losses at the gene ends were 0 bases for V and 6 bases for J; bases not matched to a gene: 6. The CDR3 here is CASSLALASGTEQYF. The CDR3 DNA is TGTGCCAGCAGCTTAGCGCTGGCTAGCGGGACCGAGCAGTACTTC. Complete variable domain (other parts from reference TRBV7-2 and TRBJ2-7): GAGVSQSPSNKVTEKGKDVELRCDPISGHTALYWYRQSLGQGLEFLIYFQGNSAPDKSGLPSDRFSAERTGGSVSTLTIQRTQQEDSAVYLCASSLALASGTEQYFGPGTRLTVT.

This chain connects TRBV19 to TRBJ1-5, with D tentatively TRBD1 (6 bases). V was trimmed by 3 bases and J by 6 bases, leaving 12 bases between them. CDR3 size: 14 residues. CDR1 is LNHDA and CDR2 is SQIVND in the germline V gene (reference sequence). This CDR3 is CASSMGTGIQPQHF. The CDR3, as DNA: TGTGCCAGTAGTATGGGAACAGGGATTCAGCCCCAGCATTTT.

The V gene is TRBV3-1 (or the pseudogene TRBV3-2), the J gene TRBJ2-2; the match to TRBD2 covers 13 bases. With 4 bases clipped from V and 4 bases from J, the junction kept 9 bases outside the gene matches. Germline CDR1 reads LGHDT; CDR2 reads YNNKEL (reference sequence). This CDR3 has 18 amino acids. CDR3 sequence reads: CASSLTGLAGAGTGELFF. The CDR3 DNA follows: TGTGCCAGCAGCCTGACCGGACTAGCGGGAGCCGGCACCGGGGAGCTGTTTTTT.

The rearrangement uses TRBV28 and TRBJ2-2; D is undetermined. Germline-derived CDR1 and CDR2 are MDHEN and SYDVKM. The CDR3 sequence is 15 residues long. V was pared by 2 bases and J by 3 bases, with 10 bases between. The DNA of the CDR3 is TGTGCCAGCAGTTTAACCGAGTGGGACACCGGGGAGCTGTTTTTT. It translates to CASSLTEWDTGELFF.

This clone was found once. The V gene is TRBV9, the J gene TRBJ2-5; TRBD2 matches at 10 bases. There are 18 residues in the CDR3. CDR1 and CDR2 from the germline V gene are SGDLS and YYNGEE. The junction had 13 bases not matched to a gene; V was cut back by 1 base and J by 4 bases. The DNA for the CDR3 is TGTGCCAGCAGCGTATACCCTAGCGGGAGTTTGGTAGGAGAGACCCAGTACTTC. Amino acids: CASSVYPSGSLVGETQYF.

The chain is built from TRBV5-1 and TRBJ1-3, with D unresolved. This CDR3 is built from 16 residues. Trimming removed 0 bases from V and 2 bases from J, with 12 bases in between. From germline, CDR1 is SGHRS and CDR2 YFSETQ. CDR3 residues: CASSLGFPAAGNTIYF. The CDR3 bases are TGCGCCAGCAGCTTGGGGTTCCCCGCCGCTGGAAACACCATATATTTT.

The chain employs TRBV4-2 and TRBJ2-2, with D perhaps TRBD1 (5 bases). Trimming removed 0 bases from V and 3 bases from J, with 11 bases in between. The CDR3 runs 16 residues. CDR1 LGHNA and CDR2 YNFKEQ come from the germline V gene. The chain's CDR3 is CASSQDGQGDTGELFF. CDR3 sequence (DNA): TGTGCCAGCAGCCAAGATGGGCAGGGTGACACCGGGGAGCTGTTTTTT.

V gene TRBV2 combines with J gene TRBJ2-1, with TRBD2 matching over 10 bases. Germline V lookup: CDR1 SNHLY, CDR2 FYNNEI. After removal of 6 bases from V and 8 bases from J, the junction contained 7 bases not matched to a gene. The CDR3 has 14 residues. This CDR3 reads CASRETSGIYEQFF. CDR3 coding DNA: TGTGCCAGCAGAGAAACTAGCGGGATCTATGAGCAGTTCTTC.

The CDR3 sequence is CASSGEGASGIVGSYNEQFF. CDR3 DNA: TGTGCCAGCAGCGGGGAGGGCGCTAGCGGGATTGTCGGTTCCTACAATGAGCAGTTCTTC. The chain recombines TRBV7-9 with TRBJ2-1; 9 bases agree with TRBD2. The CDR3 sequence is 20 residues long. J was trimmed by 1 base and V by 5 bases; bases with no gene match: 18. Per the germline V gene, CDR1 is SEHNR and CDR2 is FQNEAQ (reference sequence).

The CDR3 region has the DNA TGTGCCAGCAGCTTGGTCAGCCTAAGCACAGATACGCAGTATTTT. This translates into CASSLVSLSTDTQYF. The rearrangement uses TRBV5-6 and TRBJ2-3, with D uncertain. The germline gives CDR1 SGHDT, CDR2 YYEEEE. This CDR3 region has 15 residues. The V end lost 0 bases, the J end lost 0 bases, and 8 bases lay between the germline ends.

This CDR3 reads CASREGLAVNTGELFF. Here the CDR3 DNA reads TGTGCCAGCAGGGAGGGACTAGCGGTGAACACCGGGGAGCTGTTTTTT. The rearrangement links TRBV7-6 to TRBJ2-2, with 11 bases lining up with TRBD2. CDR3 length equals 16 residues. Trimming cost V 6 bases and J 1 base; bases outside gene matches: 4. Germline loops: CDR1 SGHVS, CDR2 FNYEAQ.

This clone was picked up one time. CDR3 region: CASSYEETQYF. The CDR3 DNA reads as TGTGCCAGCAGCTACGAGGAGACCCAGTACTTC. V and J are TRBV3-1 (or the pseudogene TRBV3-2) and TRBJ2-5; D unclear. The CDR3 runs to 11 residues. V was pared by 5 bases and J by 5 bases, with 6 bases between. CDR1 and CDR2 from the germline V gene are LGHDT and YNNKEL (reference sequence).

The chain links TRBV28 to TRBJ2-2; 7 bases fit TRBD2. The CDR3 spans 14 residues. The trim removed 6 bases at V and 6 bases at J, leaving 7 bases unmatched. Germline loops: CDR1 MDHEN, CDR2 SYDVKM. CDR3 protein: CASSPGGAAGELFF. CDR3 DNA sequence: TGTGCCAGCAGCCCGGGGGGTGCGGCCGGGGAGCTGTTTTTT.

This sequence joins TRBV30 and TRBJ2-7; TRBD1 matches 10 bases. Germline CDR1 GTSNPN, CDR2 SVGIG (reference sequence). V shed 0 bases and J 6 bases; nucleotides not matched to a gene: 8. CDR3 length: 15 residues. The CDR3 bases are TGTGCCTGGAGTGTCTTATGGGACAGGGGCTCCGAGCAGTACTTC. It is translated as CAWSVLWDRGSEQYF.

This clone was seen only once. The chain joins TRBV15 to TRBJ1-4; TRBD1 aligns across 7 bases. The CDR3 loop spans 16 amino acids. Trimming took 3 bases from V and 0 from J; bases not matched to a gene: 4. CDR1 LNHNV and CDR2 YYDKDF come from the germline V gene (reference sequence). Here the CDR3 reads CATSSGGTATNEKLFF. The CDR3 bases are TGTGCCACCAGCAGCGGGGGGACAGCAACTAATGAAAAACTGTTTTTT.

The chain combines TRBV3-1 (or the pseudogene TRBV3-2) with TRBJ2-3; 7 bases align to TRBD1. This CDR3 has 17 amino acids. Germline CDR1 and CDR2: LGHDT and YNNKEL (reference sequence). V shed 0 bases, J shed 3 bases, and the junction held 9 bases outside the gene matches. The CDR3 coding sequence is TGTGCCAGCAGCCAAGATGTTCGGGCAGGGGGAACAGATACGCAGTATTTT. It is translated as CASSQDVRAGGTDTQYF.

V and J are TRBV5-4 and TRBJ2-7; 8 bases agree with TRBD2. V lost 3 bases and J lost 4; bases outside the gene matches: 9. The CDR3 runs 15 residues. The germline V gene encodes CDR1 SGHNT and CDR2 YYREEE (reference sequence). CDR3 sequence (DNA): TGTGCCAGCAGCTACAAAGCGGGAGTCAGGTACGAGCAGTACTTC. It specifies CASSYKAGVRYEQYF.